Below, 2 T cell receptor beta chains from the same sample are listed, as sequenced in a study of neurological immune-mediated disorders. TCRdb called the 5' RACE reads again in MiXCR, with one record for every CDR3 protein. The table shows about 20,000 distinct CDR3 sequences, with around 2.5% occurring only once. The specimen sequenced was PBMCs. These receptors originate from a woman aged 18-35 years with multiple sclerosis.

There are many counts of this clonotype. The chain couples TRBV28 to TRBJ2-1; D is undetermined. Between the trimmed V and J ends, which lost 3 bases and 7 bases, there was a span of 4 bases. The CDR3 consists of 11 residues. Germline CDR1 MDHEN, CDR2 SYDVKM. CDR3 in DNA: TGTGCCAGCAGTTTTATAAATGAGCAGTTCTTC. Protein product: CASSFINEQFF.

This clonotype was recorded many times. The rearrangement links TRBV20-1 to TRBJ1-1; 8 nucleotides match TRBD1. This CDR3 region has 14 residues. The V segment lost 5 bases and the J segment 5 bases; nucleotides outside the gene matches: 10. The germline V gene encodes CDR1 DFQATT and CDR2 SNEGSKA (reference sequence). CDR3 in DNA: TGCAGTGCTCGAAGTGGACAGGGTGGGACTGAAGCTTTCTTT. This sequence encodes CSARSGQGGTEAFF.